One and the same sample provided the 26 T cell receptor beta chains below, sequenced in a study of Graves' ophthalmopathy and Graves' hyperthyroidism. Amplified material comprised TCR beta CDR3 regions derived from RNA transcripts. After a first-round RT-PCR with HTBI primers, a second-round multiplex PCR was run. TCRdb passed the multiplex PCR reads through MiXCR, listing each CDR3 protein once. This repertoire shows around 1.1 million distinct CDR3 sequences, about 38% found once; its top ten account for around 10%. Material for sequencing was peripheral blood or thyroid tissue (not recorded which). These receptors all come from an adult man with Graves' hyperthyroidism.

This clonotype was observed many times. CDR3 protein: CASSLGGSYNSPLHF. In DNA, the CDR3 is TGTGCCAGCAGTTTGGGGGGCTCCTATAATTCACCCCTCCACTTT. The rearrangement joins TRBV12-3 or TRBV12-4 to TRBJ1-6; tentatively, D is TRBD1 (5 bases). The CDR3 sequence is 15 residues long. With 3 bases removed from V and 0 bases from J, the gap between germline ends came to 6 bases.

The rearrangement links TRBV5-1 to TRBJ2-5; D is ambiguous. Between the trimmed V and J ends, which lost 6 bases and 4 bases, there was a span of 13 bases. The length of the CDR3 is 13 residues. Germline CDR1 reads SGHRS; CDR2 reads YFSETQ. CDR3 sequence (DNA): TGCGCCAGCACCCTGGGCCCTTCAGAGACCCAGTACTTC. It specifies CASTLGPSETQYF. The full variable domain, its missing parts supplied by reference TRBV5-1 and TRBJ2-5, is KAGVTQTPRYLIKTRGQQVTLSCSPISGHRSVSWYQQTPGQGLQFLFEYFSETQRNKGNFPGRFSGRQFSNSRSEMNVSTLELGDSALYLCASTLGPSETQYFGPGTRLLVL.

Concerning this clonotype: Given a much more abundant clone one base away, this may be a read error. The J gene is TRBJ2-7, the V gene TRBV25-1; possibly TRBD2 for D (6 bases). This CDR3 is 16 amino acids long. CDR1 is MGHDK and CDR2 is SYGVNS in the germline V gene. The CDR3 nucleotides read TGTGCCAGCAGCACCGGAGGGTCTAGGGTTACCTACGAGCAGCACTTC. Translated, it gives CASSTGGSRVTYEQHF.

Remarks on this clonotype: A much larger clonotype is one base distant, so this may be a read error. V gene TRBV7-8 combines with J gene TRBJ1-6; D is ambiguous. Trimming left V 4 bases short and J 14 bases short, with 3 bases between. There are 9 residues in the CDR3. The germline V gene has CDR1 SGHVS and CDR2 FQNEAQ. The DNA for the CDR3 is TGTGCCAGCAGCTCCTCCCTCCACTTT. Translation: CASSSSLHF.

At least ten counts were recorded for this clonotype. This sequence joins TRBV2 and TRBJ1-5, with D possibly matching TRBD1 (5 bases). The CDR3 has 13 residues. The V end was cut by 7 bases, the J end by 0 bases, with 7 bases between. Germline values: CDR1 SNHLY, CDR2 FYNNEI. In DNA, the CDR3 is TGTGCCAGCACTGGGGCTAGCAATCAGCCCCAGCATTTT. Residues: CASTGASNQPQHF.

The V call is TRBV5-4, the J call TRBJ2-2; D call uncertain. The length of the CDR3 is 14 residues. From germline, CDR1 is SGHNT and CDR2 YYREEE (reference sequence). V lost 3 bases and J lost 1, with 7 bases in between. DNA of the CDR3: TGTGCCAGCAGCTCGGGCGAGAACACCGGGGAGCTGTTTTTT. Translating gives CASSSGENTGELFF.

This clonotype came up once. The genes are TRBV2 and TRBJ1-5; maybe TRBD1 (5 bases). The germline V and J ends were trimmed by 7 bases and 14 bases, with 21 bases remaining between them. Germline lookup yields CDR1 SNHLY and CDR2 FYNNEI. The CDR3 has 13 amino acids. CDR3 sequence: CASNQGLEVHEHF. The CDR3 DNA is TGTGCCAGCAACCAGGGACTAGAGGTCCACGAGCATTTT.

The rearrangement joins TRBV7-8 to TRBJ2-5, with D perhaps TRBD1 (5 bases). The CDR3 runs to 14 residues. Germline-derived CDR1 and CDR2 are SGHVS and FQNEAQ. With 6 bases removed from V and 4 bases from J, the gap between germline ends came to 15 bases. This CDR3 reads CASRSVGRGETQYF. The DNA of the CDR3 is TGTGCCAGCAGGTCGGTAGGAAGGGGAGAGACCCAGTACTTC.

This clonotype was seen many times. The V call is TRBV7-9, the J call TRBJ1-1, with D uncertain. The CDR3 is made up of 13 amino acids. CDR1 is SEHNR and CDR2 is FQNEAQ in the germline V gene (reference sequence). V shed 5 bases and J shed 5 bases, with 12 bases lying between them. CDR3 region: CASSQSMRTEAFF. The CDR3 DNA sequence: TGTGCCAGCAGCCAATCGATGAGAACTGAAGCTTTCTTT.

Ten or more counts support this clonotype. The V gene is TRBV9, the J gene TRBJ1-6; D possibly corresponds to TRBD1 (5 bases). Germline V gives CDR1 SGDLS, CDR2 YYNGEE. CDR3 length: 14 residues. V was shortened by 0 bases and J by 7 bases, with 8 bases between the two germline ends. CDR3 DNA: TGTGCCAGCAGCGTAGGACAGCTCAATTCACCCCTCCACTTT. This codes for CASSVGQLNSPLHF.

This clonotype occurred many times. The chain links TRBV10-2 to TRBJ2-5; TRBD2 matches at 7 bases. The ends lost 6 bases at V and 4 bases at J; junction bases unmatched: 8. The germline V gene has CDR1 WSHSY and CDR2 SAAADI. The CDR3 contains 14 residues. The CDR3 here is CASRSGAGVETQYF. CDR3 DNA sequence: TGCGCCAGCAGGAGCGGGGCCGGAGTAGAGACCCAGTACTTC.

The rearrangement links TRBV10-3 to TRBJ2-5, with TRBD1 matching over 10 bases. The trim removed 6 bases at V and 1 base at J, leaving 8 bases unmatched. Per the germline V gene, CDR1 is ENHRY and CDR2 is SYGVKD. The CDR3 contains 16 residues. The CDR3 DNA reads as TGTGCCATCAGCGGGACAGGGGTGGAGACCCAAGAGACCCAGTACTTC. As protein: CAISGTGVETQETQYF.

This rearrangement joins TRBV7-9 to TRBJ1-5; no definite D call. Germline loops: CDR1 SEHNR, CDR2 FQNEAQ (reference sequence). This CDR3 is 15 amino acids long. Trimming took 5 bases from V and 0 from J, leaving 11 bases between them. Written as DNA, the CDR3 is TGTGCCAGCAGCGCCGGGAAGCCTAGCAATCAGCCCCAGCATTTT. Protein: CASSAGKPSNQPQHF.

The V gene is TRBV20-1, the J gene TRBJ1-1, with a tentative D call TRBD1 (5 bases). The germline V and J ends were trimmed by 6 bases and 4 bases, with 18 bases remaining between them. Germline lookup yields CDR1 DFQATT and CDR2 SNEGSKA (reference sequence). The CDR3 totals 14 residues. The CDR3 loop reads CSALSGLGVTEAFF. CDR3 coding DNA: TGCAGTGCACTGTCTGGGTTGGGGGTCACTGAAGCTTTCTTT.

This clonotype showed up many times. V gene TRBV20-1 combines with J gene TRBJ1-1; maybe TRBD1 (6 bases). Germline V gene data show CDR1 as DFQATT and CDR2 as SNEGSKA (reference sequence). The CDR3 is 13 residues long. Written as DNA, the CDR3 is TGCAGCTATTCGGAGGGGGTAAACACTGAAGCTTTCTTT. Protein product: CSYSEGVNTEAFF.

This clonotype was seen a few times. The CDR3 spells CAWSRNTIYF. CDR3 DNA: TGTGCCTGGAGTCGGAACACCATATATTTT. V and J are TRBV30 and TRBJ1-3; D is uncertain. Germline lookup yields CDR1 GTSNPN and CDR2 SVGIG (reference sequence). This CDR3 spans 10 amino acids. Trimming removed 2 bases at V and 7 bases at J, with 3 bases between.

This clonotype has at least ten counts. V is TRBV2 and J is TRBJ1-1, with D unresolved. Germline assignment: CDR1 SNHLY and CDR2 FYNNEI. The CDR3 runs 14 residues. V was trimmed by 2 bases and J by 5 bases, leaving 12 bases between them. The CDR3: CASSEWRARTEAFF. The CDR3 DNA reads TGTGCCAGCAGTGAATGGAGGGCGAGAACTGAAGCTTTCTTT.

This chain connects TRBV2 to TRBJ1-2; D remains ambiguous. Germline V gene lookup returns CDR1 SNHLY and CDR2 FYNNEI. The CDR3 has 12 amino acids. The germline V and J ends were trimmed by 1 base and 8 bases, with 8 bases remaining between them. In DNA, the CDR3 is TGTGCCAGCAGTGAAGGTCGCCAGGGCTACACCTTC. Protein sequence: CASSEGRQGYTF.

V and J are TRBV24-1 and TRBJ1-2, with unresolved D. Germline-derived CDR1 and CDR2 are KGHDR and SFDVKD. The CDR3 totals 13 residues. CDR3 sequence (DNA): TGTGCTAAGGATCGGGGTCGGGACTATGGCTACACCTTC. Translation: CAKDRGRDYGYTF.

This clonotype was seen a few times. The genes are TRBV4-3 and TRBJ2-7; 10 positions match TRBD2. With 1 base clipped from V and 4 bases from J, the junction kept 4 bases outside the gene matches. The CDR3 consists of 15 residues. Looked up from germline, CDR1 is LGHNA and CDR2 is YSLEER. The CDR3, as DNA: TGCGCCAGCAGCCAAGTCTCTAGCGGGGGTTACGAGCAGTACTTC. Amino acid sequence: CASSQVSSGGYEQYF.

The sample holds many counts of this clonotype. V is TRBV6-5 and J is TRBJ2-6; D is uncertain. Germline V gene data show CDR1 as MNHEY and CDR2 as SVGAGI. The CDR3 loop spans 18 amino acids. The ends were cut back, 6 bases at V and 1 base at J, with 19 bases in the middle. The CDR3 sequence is CASSRTPAGFSGANVLTF. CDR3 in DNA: TGTGCCAGCAGCCGTACCCCCGCTGGCTTTTCTGGGGCCAACGTCCTGACTTTC.

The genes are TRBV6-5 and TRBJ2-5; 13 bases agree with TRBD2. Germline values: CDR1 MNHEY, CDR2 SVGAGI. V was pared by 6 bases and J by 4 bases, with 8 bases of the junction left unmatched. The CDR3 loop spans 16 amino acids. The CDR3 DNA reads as TGTGCCAGCAGCCGCCCGACTAGCGGGGGGCGAGAGACCCAGTACTTC. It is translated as CASSRPTSGGRETQYF.

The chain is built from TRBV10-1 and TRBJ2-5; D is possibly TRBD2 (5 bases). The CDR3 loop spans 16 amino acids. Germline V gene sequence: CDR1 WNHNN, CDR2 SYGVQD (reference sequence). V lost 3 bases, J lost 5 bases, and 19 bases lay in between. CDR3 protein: CASSDEGLDQWETQYF. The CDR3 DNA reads TGCGCCAGCAGTGATGAGGGTTTGGACCAATGGGAGACCCAGTACTTC.

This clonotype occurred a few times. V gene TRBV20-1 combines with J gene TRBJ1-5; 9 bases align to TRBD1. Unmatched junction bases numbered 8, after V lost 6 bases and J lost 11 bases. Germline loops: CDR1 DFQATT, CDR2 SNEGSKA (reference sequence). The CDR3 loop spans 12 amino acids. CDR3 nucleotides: TGCAGTGCCGACACAGGGGGCCAGGCCCAGCATTTT. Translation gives CSADTGGQAQHF.

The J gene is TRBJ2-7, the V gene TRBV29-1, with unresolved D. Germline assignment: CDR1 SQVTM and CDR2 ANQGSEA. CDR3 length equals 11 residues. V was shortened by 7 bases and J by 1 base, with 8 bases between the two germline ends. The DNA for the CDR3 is TGCAGCGGTTCAACTTCCTACGAGCAGTACTTC. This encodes CSGSTSYEQYF.

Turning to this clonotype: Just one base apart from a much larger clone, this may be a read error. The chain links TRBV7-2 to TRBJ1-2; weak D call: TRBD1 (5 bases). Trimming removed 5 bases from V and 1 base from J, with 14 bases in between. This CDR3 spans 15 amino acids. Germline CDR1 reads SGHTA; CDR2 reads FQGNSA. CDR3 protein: CASSDRQTVNYGYTF. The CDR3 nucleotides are TGTGCCAGCAGCGACCGACAGACAGTTAACTATGGCTACACCTTC.